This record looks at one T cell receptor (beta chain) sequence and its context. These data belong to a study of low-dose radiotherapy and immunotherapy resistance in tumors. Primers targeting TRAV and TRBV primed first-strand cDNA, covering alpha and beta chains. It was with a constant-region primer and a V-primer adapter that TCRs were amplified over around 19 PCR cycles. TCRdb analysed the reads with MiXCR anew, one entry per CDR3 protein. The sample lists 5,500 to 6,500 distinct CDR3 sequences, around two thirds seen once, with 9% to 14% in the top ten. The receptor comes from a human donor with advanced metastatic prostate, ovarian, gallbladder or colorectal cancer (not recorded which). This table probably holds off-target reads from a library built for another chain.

This CDR3 reads CASSLRGGEGTGELFF. DNA of the CDR3: TGCGCCAGCAGCTTGCGAGGGGGCGAGGGAACCGGGGAGCTGTTTTTT. The rearrangement joins TRBV5-1 to TRBJ2-2, with 7 positions matching TRBD1. V shed 1 base and J 5 bases; nucleotides not matched to a gene: 8. The CDR3 is made up of 16 amino acids. Germline V gene lookup returns CDR1 SGHRS and CDR2 YFSETQ.